The text below deals with one T cell receptor beta chain. Its antigen is still unknown. Nothing much larger sits one base from this clone, and base qualities are not available. These data come from a study of blood T cells in healthy people across ages (dated by TCRdb to the mid-2010s). As for the study more broadly: In model experiments, template switching captured about one uniquely barcoded TCR beta cDNA molecule for every two T cells. Using deep sequencing normalized with unique cDNA molecular identifiers, the study measured how TCR beta repertoire diversity changes with age. Four age groups were formed from the donors: young (average 16 years), middle-aged (approximately 39), aged (about 68) and long-lived (about 80). To avoid experimental bias, donors of different ages were randomly spread across the sequencing lanes. Two additional independent replicas of 1 million unique cDNA reads from the same blood draw were analyzed for two donors (one aged 18 to 30 and one aged 80 or older). Broad study findings and their caveats: Because the CMV infection status of the donors was unknown, age-related changes in expanded clonotypes may potentially have been confounded. Estimates of total diversity based on one million sequenced T cells were considered lower bounds and underestimates. Compared with the aged group, the long-lived group had more naive CD4+ T cells, fewer expanded clones and increased TCR diversity, suggesting age selection. Bulk unsorted PBMC profiling prevented conclusive comparison of naive and antigen-experienced compartments. The percentage of naive T cells measured by flow cytometry correlated strongly with observed TCR beta diversity. As age increased, observed TCR beta diversity per million T cells dropped in a roughly linear way, and a significant reduction was already evident by age around 41.

The method behind the library was 5' RACE. Data came from an Illumina HiSeq 2500. The second PCR ran for roughly 6 to 11 cycles and used a J-beta primer mix along with a sample-barcoded 5' primer. A template-switch 5' adaptor carrying 12 random nucleotides introduced a unique molecular identifier onto each TCR beta cDNA molecule. Each sample yielded at least 3 million CDR3-containing paired-end reads. First-strand cDNA synthesis was performed from all RNA using the Mint cDNA synthesis kit, with priming by a TRBC-specific oligonucleotide. After uracil-DNA glycosylase treatment, a first 18-cycle PCR used universal primers M1SS and BC2_uni_R on all cDNA. From the authors' description of their analysis: Each sample was normalized by randomly selecting 1 million high-quality reads, each carrying a distinct molecular identifier. Instead of being binned into consensus sequences, reads that shared molecular identifiers were thrown out. CDR3 identification, clonotype clustering and error correction used MiTCR with a Q25 quality threshold and the strictest error-elimination algorithm. A nonparametric unseen species model using Euler transformation provided a lower-bound estimate of total TCR beta diversity. TCRdb reprocessed the public reads (quality trimming at Q25 with fastp, clone calling with MiXCR) and kept in-frame beta chains. For every CDR3 protein sequence, its rows merge into one entry that carries the most common genes and DNA. The V and J calls reflect TCRdb's pipeline rather than the authors' work. The sample yields about 1.5 million distinct CDR3 sequences; less than 45% were counted once. Jointly, the top ten make up about 4.1% of the sample.

The donors were some 39 Caucasian individuals from Russia, aged roughly 6 to 95 years, who were systemically healthy. Each donor gave roughly 9 milliliters of peripheral blood, drawn into EDTA-treated Vacutainer tubes. Ficoll-Paque density-gradient centrifugation was used to isolate PBMCs, with at least 7 million per sample. Total RNA was extracted from PBMCs with Trizol reagent, with at least 5 micrograms obtained per sample. For every donor, an aliquot of PBMCs went through flow cytometry to measure the percentages of naive CD45RAhigh/CD27high T cells. The origin of this receptor is a woman aged 18-35 years in good health. The sequencing sample was made of blood.

The CDR3 region has the sequence CSAVGGLETQYF. At the DNA level, the sequence is TGCAGTGCGGTGGGGGGACTAGAGACCCAGTACTTC. This chain joins TRBV20-1 to TRBJ2-5; 6 matching bases give a weak D call of TRBD2. A distance of 12 bases separates the germline ends of V and J, which lose 6 bases and 4 bases respectively. Taken from cysteine to phenylalanine, the CDR3 has 12 residues. The DNA shown is the 36-base CDR3, in frame from base 1. According to the germline V gene (reference sequence), CDR1 reads DFQATT and CDR2 reads SNEGSKA.